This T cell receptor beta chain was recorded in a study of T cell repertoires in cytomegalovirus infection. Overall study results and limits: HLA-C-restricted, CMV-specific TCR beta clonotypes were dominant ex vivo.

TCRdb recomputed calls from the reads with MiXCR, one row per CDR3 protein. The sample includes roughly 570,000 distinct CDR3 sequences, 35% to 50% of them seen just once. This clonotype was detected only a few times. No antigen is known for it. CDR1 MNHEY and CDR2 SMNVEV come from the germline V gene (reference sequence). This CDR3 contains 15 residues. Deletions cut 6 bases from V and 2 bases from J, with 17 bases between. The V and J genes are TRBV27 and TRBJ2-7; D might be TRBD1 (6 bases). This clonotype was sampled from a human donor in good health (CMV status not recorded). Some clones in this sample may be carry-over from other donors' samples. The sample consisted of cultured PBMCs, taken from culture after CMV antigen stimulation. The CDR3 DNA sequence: TGTGCCAGCAGACAATTTCAGGGGACCCCCTACGAGCAGTACTTC. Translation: CASRQFQGTPYEQYF.